Following are 23 T cell receptor beta chains from one sample sequenced in a study of blood T cell repertoires in COVID-19. Sequencing was performed with immunoSEQ multiplex PCR; in TCRdb, only in-frame clones are kept and a portion is missing. There are approximately 210,000 clones in the sample; approximately 80% occur only once, and approximately 4.3% lies in the top ten. Sequencing was done on a sample of PBMCs or T cells enriched from blood (not recorded which). Source of these receptors: a man under 40 with acute COVID-19.

The J gene is TRBJ2-6, the V gene TRBV5-1, with a tentative D call TRBD1 (6 bases). The CDR3 is 15 amino acids. Trimming cost V 3 bases and J 3 bases, with 10 bases left between them. Germline V gene data show CDR1 as SGHRS and CDR2 as YFSETQ. The CDR3 loop is CASSSTGNGANVLTF. For the CDR3, the DNA is TGCGCCAGCAGCTCTACAGGGAATGGGGCCAACGTCCTGACTTTC.

The chain couples TRBV20-1 to TRBJ1-1; D not resolved. Trimming shortened V by 5 bases and J by 5 bases, and 6 bases separated the two germline ends. Germline CDR1 DFQATT, CDR2 SNEGSKA (reference sequence). The CDR3 totals 10 residues. Here the CDR3 reads CSARGTEAFF. The CDR3 nucleotides read TGCAGTGCTCGGGGTACTGAAGCTTTCTTT.

V gene TRBV5-1 combines with J gene TRBJ1-1; unclear D gene. Per germline, CDR1 SGHRS and CDR2 YFSETQ. V was clipped by 4 bases and J by 0 bases, with 10 bases between them. This CDR3 comprises 14 residues. CDR3 DNA sequence: TGCGCCAGCAGCCGCGGCATCATGAACACTGAAGCTTTCTTT. Protein product: CASSRGIMNTEAFF.

This sequence joins TRBV3-1 (or the pseudogene TRBV3-2) and TRBJ2-3, with TRBD2 identical over 8 bases. The CDR3 loop spans 13 amino acids. Looked up from germline, CDR1 is LGHDT and CDR2 is YNNKEL (reference sequence). V shed 7 bases and J 6 bases; nucleotides not matched to a gene: 6. The CDR3 DNA reads as TGTGCCAGCACCCCGGGGGGGCTTGATACGCAGTATTTT. It translates to CASTPGGLDTQYF.

The chain carries TRBV9 and TRBJ2-3; possible D gene TRBD1, 5 bases. CDR1 is SGDLS, CDR2 YYNGEE, per germline. V was pared by 5 bases and J by 2 bases, with 9 bases between. This CDR3 spans 13 amino acids. The CDR3 coding sequence is TGTGCCAGCAGAGGACACAACACAGATACGCAGTATTTT. Residues: CASRGHNTDTQYF.

The genes are TRBV5-4 and TRBJ1-3; D perhaps matches TRBD1 (6 bases). Trimming pared 0 bases from V and 0 bases from J, leaving 7 bases between. Germline assignment: CDR1 SGHNT and CDR2 YYREEE (reference sequence). The CDR3 is 15 amino acids. CDR3 bases: TGTGCCAGCAGCTTGGGGACAGCCTCTGGAAACACCATATATTTT. This codes for CASSLGTASGNTIYF.

The V gene is TRBV6-5, the J gene TRBJ1-2, with 7 positions matching TRBD1. The CDR3 length is 14 residues. The V gene's germline CDR1 is MNHEY and CDR2 SVGAGI. V dropped 6 bases and J dropped 8; count of bases not matched to a gene: 12. The DNA of the CDR3 is TGTGCCAGCAGACCCGGGACAGCGAGCGGGGGCTACACCTTC. Encoded protein: CASRPGTASGGYTF.

V and J are TRBV7-3 and TRBJ2-5; 7 bases match TRBD2. The germline V gene encodes CDR1 SGHTA and CDR2 FQGTGA. CDR3 size: 14 residues. The V and J ends lost 5 bases and 4 bases, in that order; junction bases with no gene match: 7. CDR3 protein: CASSPLPGGETQYF. DNA for the CDR3: TGTGCCAGCAGCCCACTTCCGGGGGGAGAGACCCAGTACTTC. Full variable domain (missing parts from reference TRBV7-3 and TRBJ2-5): GAGVSQTPSNKVTEKGKYVELRCDPISGHTALYWYRQSLGQGPEFLIYFQGTGAADDSGLPNDRFFAVRPEGSVSTLKIQRTERGDSAVYLCASSPLPGGETQYFGPGTRLLVL.

This clone is a singleton in its sample. The chain has TRBV7-9 and TRBJ2-2; TRBD2 matches 7 bases. The CDR3 runs 14 residues. The V gene end was trimmed by 2 bases and the J gene end by 4 bases; junction bases not matched to a gene: 1. The germline V gene has CDR1 SEHNR and CDR2 FQNEAQ (reference sequence). The CDR3, as DNA: TGTGCCAGCAGCTTACCGGGGGGCACCGGGGAGCTGTTTTTT. Translated: CASSLPGGTGELFF.

This rearrangement joins TRBV9 to TRBJ2-3, with a tentative D call TRBD2 (6 bases). Trimming took off 0 bases at V and 2 bases at J, with 13 bases between the two ends. Per the germline V gene, CDR1 is SGDLS and CDR2 is YYNGEE. CDR3 length: 16 residues. The chain's CDR3 is CASSVAKAGNTDTQYF. CDR3 DNA sequence: TGTGCCAGCAGCGTAGCGAAGGCGGGGAACACAGATACGCAGTATTTT.

V is TRBV7-2 and J is TRBJ2-1, with TRBD2 identical over 10 bases. Per the germline V gene, CDR1 is SGHTA and CDR2 is FQGNSA. V was clipped by 5 bases and J by 5 bases; unmatched bases: 6. The CDR3 totals 15 residues. Here the CDR3 reads CASSPGLAENNEQFF. Here the CDR3 DNA reads TGTGCCAGCAGCCCTGGACTAGCGGAGAACAATGAGCAGTTCTTC.

The rearrangement uses TRBV14 and TRBJ2-7, with D unclear. This CDR3 spans 15 amino acids. Germline loops: CDR1 SGHDN, CDR2 FVKESK. V was pared by 0 bases and J by 3 bases, with 12 bases between. The CDR3 sequence: CASSQDFGRSYEQYF. In DNA, the CDR3 is TGTGCCAGCAGCCAAGATTTCGGCCGGAGCTACGAGCAGTACTTC.

V gene TRBV7-9 combines with J gene TRBJ1-1; D is unresolved. This CDR3 contains 12 residues. Germline values: CDR1 SEHNR, CDR2 FQNEAQ (reference sequence). V lost 5 bases and J 3 bases, leaving 7 bases between the germline ends. CDR3 residues: CASSPSYTEAFF. CDR3 bases: TGTGCCAGCAGCCCTTCTTACACTGAAGCTTTCTTT.

The chain employs TRBV11-1 and TRBJ1-4; D remains ambiguous. The V gene's germline CDR1 is SGHAT and CDR2 FQDESV (reference sequence). The CDR3 is 12 residues long. The V end was cut by 4 bases, the J end by 10 bases, with 10 bases between. The CDR3 loop reads CASSWEGGKLFF. CDR3 DNA sequence: TGTGCCAGCAGCTGGGAGGGTGGAAAACTGTTTTTT.

The V and J genes are TRBV5-1 and TRBJ2-7, with a weak D call TRBD2 (5 bases). The germline CDR1 and CDR2 sequences are SGHRS and YFSETQ. V was trimmed by 2 bases and J by 4 bases, leaving 13 bases between them. The CDR3 extends over 14 amino acids. CDR3 nucleotide sequence: TGCGCCAGCAGCTTTACCCCCTCGGGGTACGAGCAGTACTTC. Its protein is CASSFTPSGYEQYF.

This chain links TRBV7-7 with TRBJ1-5; D is ambiguous. Trimming removed 2 bases at V and 1 base at J, with 3 bases between. The CDR3 runs 13 residues. CDR1 and CDR2 (germline): SSHAT, FNYEAQ (reference sequence). The DNA of the CDR3 is TGTGCCAGCAGCTTACCGAGCAATCAGCCCCAGCATTTT. Amino acid sequence: CASSLPSNQPQHF.

The chain carries TRBV11-2 and TRBJ1-3; D unclear. From germline, CDR1 is SGHAT and CDR2 FQNNGV. CDR3 length equals 15 residues. The V and J ends lost 3 bases and 0 bases respectively, with 9 bases between them. CDR3 residues: CASSFQDFSGNTIYF. The CDR3 coding sequence is TGTGCCAGCAGCTTTCAGGACTTCTCTGGAAACACCATATATTTT.

The gene calls are TRBV11-2 and TRBJ2-7; 9 bases line up with TRBD2. The CDR3 spans 14 residues. Unmatched junction bases numbered 4, after V lost 5 bases and J lost 2 bases. Germline values: CDR1 SGHAT, CDR2 FQNNGV. CDR3 loop: CASSPLAGPYEQYF. The CDR3 DNA is TGTGCCAGCAGCCCCCTAGCGGGACCCTACGAGCAGTACTTC. Combining the CDR3 with reference TRBV11-2 and TRBJ2-7 gives the whole variable domain EAGVAQSPRYKIIEKRQSVAFWCNPISGHATLYWYQQILGQGPKLLIQFQNNGVVDDSQLPKDRFSAERLKGVDSTLKIQPAKLEDSAVYLCASSPLAGPYEQYFGPGTRLTVT.

This clone is a singleton in its sample. V gene TRBV18 combines with J gene TRBJ1-6, with D unclear. Trimming stripped 8 bases from V and 3 bases from J, with 5 bases between. Germline V gives CDR1 KGHSH, CDR2 LQKENI. The CDR3 is 12 amino acids. The CDR3 is CASGLYNSPLHF. CDR3 coding DNA: TGTGCCAGCGGCCTCTATAATTCACCCCTCCACTTT.

The V and J genes are TRBV5-6 and TRBJ2-1, with TRBD2 matching over 12 bases. The germline V gene encodes CDR1 SGHDT and CDR2 YYEEEE. The CDR3 is 16 residues long. The V gene end was trimmed by 4 bases and the J gene end by 6 bases; junction bases not matched to a gene: 8. CDR3 region: CASSLSTSGGFNEQFF. The CDR3 DNA follows: TGTGCCAGCAGCCTATCAACTAGCGGGGGGTTCAATGAGCAGTTCTTC.

The chain joins TRBV7-9 to TRBJ2-5; 7 bases align to TRBD1. The germline CDR1 and CDR2 sequences are SEHNR and FQNEAQ (reference sequence). The J segment lost 2 bases and the V segment lost 6 bases, leaving 6 bases of the junction unmatched. The CDR3 is 14 residues long. As DNA, the CDR3 is TGTGCCAGCAGATTCCGGGACAGTCAAGAGACCCAGTACTTC. It yields the protein CASRFRDSQETQYF. Full variable domain (rest looked up from reference TRBV7-9 and TRBJ2-5): DTGVSQNPRHKITKRGQNVTFRCDPISEHNRLYWYRQTLGQGPEFLTYFQNEAQLEKSRLLSDRFSAERPKGSFSTLEIQRTEQGDSAMYLCASRFRDSQETQYFGPGTRLLVL.

By share, this clone ranks as medium-sized. This chain's CDR3 is CASSGGLARETQYF. CDR3 bases: TGTGCCAGCAGTGGTGGACTAGCACGCGAGACCCAGTACTTC. The rearrangement links TRBV6-2 or TRBV6-3 to TRBJ2-5; 8 bases agree with TRBD2. The germline V gene encodes CDR1 MNHEY and CDR2 SVGEGT. V was clipped by 5 bases and J by 5 bases; unmatched bases: 7. The CDR3 has 14 residues.

The rearrangement joins TRBV6-2 or TRBV6-3 to TRBJ1-5; TRBD1 agrees at 8 bases. V shed 5 bases and J 4 bases; nucleotides not matched to a gene: 4. Germline-derived CDR1 and CDR2 are MNHEY and SVGEGT. CDR3 length equals 14 residues. The CDR3 protein is CASSRGQVNQPQHF. The DNA for the CDR3 is TGTGCCAGCAGTAGGGGACAGGTAAATCAGCCCCAGCATTTT.